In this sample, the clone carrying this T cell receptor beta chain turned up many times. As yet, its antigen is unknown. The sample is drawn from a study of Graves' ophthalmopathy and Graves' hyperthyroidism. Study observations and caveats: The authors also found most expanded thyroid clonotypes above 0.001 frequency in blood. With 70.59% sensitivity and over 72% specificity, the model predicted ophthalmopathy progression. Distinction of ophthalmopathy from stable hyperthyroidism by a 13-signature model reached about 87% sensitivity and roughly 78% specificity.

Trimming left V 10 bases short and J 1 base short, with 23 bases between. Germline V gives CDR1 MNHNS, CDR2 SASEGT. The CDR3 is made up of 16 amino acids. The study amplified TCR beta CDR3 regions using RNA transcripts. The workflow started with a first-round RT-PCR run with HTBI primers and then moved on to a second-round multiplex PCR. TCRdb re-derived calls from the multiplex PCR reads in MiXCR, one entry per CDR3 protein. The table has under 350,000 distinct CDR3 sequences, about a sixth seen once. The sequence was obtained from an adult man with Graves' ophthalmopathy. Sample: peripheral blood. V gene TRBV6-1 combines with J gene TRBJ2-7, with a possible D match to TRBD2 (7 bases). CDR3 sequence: CATSRGGRWASYEQYF. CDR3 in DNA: TGTGCCACCTCGCGCGGGGGCAGGTGGGCGTCCTACGAGCAGTACTTC.